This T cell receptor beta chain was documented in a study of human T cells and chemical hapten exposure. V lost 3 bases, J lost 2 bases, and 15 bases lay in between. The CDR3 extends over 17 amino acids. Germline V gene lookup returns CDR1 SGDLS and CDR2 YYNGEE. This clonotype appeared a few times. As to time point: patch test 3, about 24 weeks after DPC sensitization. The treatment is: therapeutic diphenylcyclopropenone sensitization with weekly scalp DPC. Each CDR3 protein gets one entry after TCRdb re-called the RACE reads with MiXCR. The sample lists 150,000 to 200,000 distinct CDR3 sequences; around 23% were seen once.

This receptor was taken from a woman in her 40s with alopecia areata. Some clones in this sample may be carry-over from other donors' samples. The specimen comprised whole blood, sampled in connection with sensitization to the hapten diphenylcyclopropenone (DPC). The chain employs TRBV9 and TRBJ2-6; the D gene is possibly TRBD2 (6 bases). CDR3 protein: CASSGISLATGANVLTF. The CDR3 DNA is TGTGCCAGCAGCGGAATAAGTCTAGCGACTGGGGCCAACGTCCTGACTTTC.